The clone carrying this TCR beta chain was counted only a few times. The entry originates in a study of response to subunit inactivated influenza vaccine. The length of the CDR3 is 14 residues. The V gene lost 3 bases and the J gene lost 4 bases, with 10 bases spanning the gap. Via MiXCR, TCRdb re-called the RT-PCR reads, giving one row per CDR3 protein. The repertoire has about 540,000 distinct CDR3 sequences, under 25% of them found once; the top ten carry roughly 2.8%. This same sample was also part of a study on T cells expressing NK-cell markers. As that report states: With UMIs, 5'RACE template switching was used to make TCR beta cDNA. Cells sorted as CD3+CD56+NKG2C+, CD3+CD56+NKG2C- and CD3+CD56-NKG2C+ T cells supplied the TCR beta repertoires. Serological testing identified seven of the eight sequenced donors as HCMV-seropositive and one as seronegative. Sorting was restricted to alpha-beta TCR T cells by an anti-gamma-delta TCR antibody in several experiments.

Sequences were derived from CD4+ T cells sorted from PBMCs, sampled 11 to 12 days after vaccination. The TCR comes from a man aged 50-59 years who received an inactivated influenza vaccine. The chain is built from TRBV12-3 or TRBV12-4 and TRBJ1-3; no reliable D call. CDR3 DNA sequence: TGTGCCAGCAGTTTTCTGGAGCCAGGAAACACCATATATTTT. It yields the protein CASSFLEPGNTIYF.